The 6 T cell receptor beta chains below all came from one sample that was sequenced in a study of cytomegalovirus exposure and HLA in healthy donors. The assay was immunoSEQ multiplex PCR, and TCRdb's table has in-frame clones only and misses some. The sample shows some 260,000 clones, around 90% of them seen only once. Sequencing was done on a sample of PBMCs. These receptor sequences come from a woman aged 25 to 39 in good health and CMV-seronegative.

CDR3 nucleotides: TGCGCCAGCAGCCTTCGGACAGGGGGAGGTACCGGGGAGCTGTTTTTT. It codes for CASSLRTGGGTGELFF. V and J are TRBV4-3 and TRBJ2-2; 10 positions match TRBD1. The CDR3 totals 16 residues. CDR1 and CDR2 (germline): LGHNA, YSLEER. With 4 bases clipped from V and 5 bases from J, the junction kept 7 bases outside the gene matches.

This clone was recorded a few times. This chain joins TRBV16 and TRBJ1-2; D gene uncertain. The CDR3 consists of 14 residues. V gave up 0 bases and J gave up 6 bases, with 11 bases separating them. The germline gives CDR1 KGHSY, CDR2 FQNENV. This CDR3 reads CASSQSTPSHGYTF. The DNA for the CDR3 is TGTGCCAGCAGCCAATCCACACCGAGCCATGGCTACACCTTC.

The V and J genes are TRBV25-1 and TRBJ1-4; D perhaps matches TRBD1 (5 bases). This CDR3 spans 16 amino acids. V dropped 2 bases and J dropped 5 bases, with 15 bases sitting between them. CDR1 and CDR2 from the germline V gene are MGHDK and SYGVNS. The CDR3: CASSERLTAGNEKLFF. As DNA, the CDR3 is TGTGCCAGCAGTGAACGGCTGACAGCAGGCAATGAAAAACTGTTTTTT.

The chain carries TRBV7-8 and TRBJ2-7; TRBD1 aligns across 7 bases. CDR3 size: 14 residues. In germline, CDR1 is SGHVS, CDR2 FQNEAQ. The junction had 3 bases not matched to a gene; V was cut back by 0 bases and J by 4 bases. The CDR3 sequence is CASSLAGDSYEQYF. CDR3 coding DNA: TGTGCCAGCAGCTTAGCGGGGGACAGTTACGAGCAGTACTTC.

V is TRBV7-6 and J is TRBJ2-1; D is undetermined. This CDR3 is built from 13 residues. V gave up 0 bases and J gave up 4 bases, with 4 bases separating them. Germline lookup yields CDR1 SGHVS and CDR2 FNYEAQ. CDR3 region: CASSLAAYNEQFF. As DNA, the CDR3 is TGTGCCAGCAGCTTAGCAGCATACAATGAGCAGTTCTTC.

This chain connects TRBV15 to TRBJ2-1, with 12 nucleotides matching TRBD2. Germline loops: CDR1 LNHNV, CDR2 YYDKDF (reference sequence). V was clipped by 1 base and J by 5 bases; unmatched bases: 3. The CDR3 runs 16 residues. DNA for the CDR3: TGTGCCACCAGCAGAGGGGGACTAGCGGGTAACAATGAGCAGTTCTTC. As protein: CATSRGGLAGNNEQFF.